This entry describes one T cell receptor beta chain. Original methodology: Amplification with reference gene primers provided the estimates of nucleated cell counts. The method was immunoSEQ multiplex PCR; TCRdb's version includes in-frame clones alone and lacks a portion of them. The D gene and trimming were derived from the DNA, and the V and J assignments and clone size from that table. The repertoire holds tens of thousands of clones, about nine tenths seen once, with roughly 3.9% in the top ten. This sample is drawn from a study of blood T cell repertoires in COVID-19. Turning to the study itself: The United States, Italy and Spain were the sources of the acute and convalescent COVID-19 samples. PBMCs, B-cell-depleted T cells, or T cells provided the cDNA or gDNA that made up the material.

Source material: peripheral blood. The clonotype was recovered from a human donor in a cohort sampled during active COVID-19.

CDR3 sequence reads: CASSLGLGYGGHRETQYF. The CDR3 DNA sequence: TGTGCCAGCAGCTTAGGACTGGGTTACGGGGGTCACAGAGAGACCCAGTACTTC. This sequence joins TRBV7-2 and TRBJ2-5, with D possibly TRBD2 on 6 matching bases. The germline CDR1 and CDR2 sequences are SGHTA and FQGNSA. V gave up 1 base and J gave up 4 bases, with 22 bases separating them. This CDR3 spans 18 amino acids.